A single sample is the source of the 20 T cell receptor beta chains below, sequenced in a study of cytomegalovirus exposure and HLA in healthy donors (TCRdb year 2017). The library relied on the immunoSEQ multiplex PCR assay. The multiplex PCR relied on a mix of 60 forward primers for TCR Vbeta segments and 13 reverse primers for TCR Jbeta segments. Sourced from immuneACCESS, this table was stored by TCRdb with only in-frame sequences that have V and J called. A share of the clones is absent; for the studies checked, an unresolved V gene accounts for under half, and the remainder has no known explanation. The sample data list over 150,000 clones, and roughly four fifths of these were observed just once. The biggest ten clones account for around 5% of the sample. Material for sequencing was PBMCs. These receptor sequences come from a girl aged 10 to 17 in good health and CMV-seropositive.

As concerns this clone: An end of the junction differs from the germline gene, which may be a read error. The V call is TRBV7-7, the J call TRBJ1-1, with D perhaps matching TRBD1 (5 bases). CDR3 size: 13 residues. CDR1 is SSHAT and CDR2 is FNYEAQ in the germline V gene (reference sequence). CDR3 nucleotides: TGTGCTAGCAGCTTAAACGGGGGAACTGAAGCTTTCTTT. Protein: CASSLNGGTEAFF.

The chain combines TRBV11-2 with TRBJ2-7; D call uncertain. The V end was cut by 4 bases, the J end by 2 bases, with 12 bases between. The CDR3 is 14 residues long. The germline CDR1 and CDR2 sequences are SGHAT and FQNNGV. The CDR3 DNA is TGTGCCAGCAGCTCCGACTGGAAGCCCTACGAGCAGTACTTC. As protein: CASSSDWKPYEQYF. Full variable domain (missing parts from reference TRBV11-2 and TRBJ2-7): EAGVAQSPRYKIIEKRQSVAFWCNPISGHATLYWYQQILGQGPKLLIQFQNNGVVDDSQLPKDRFSAERLKGVDSTLKIQPAKLEDSAVYLCASSSDWKPYEQYFGPGTRLTVT.

The gene calls are TRBV5-6 and TRBJ1-1; D is possibly TRBD1 (5 bases). V was pared by 5 bases and J by 4 bases, with 15 bases between. Germline loops: CDR1 SGHDT, CDR2 YYEEEE. The CDR3 loop spans 14 amino acids. The CDR3 reads CASRGRGRGTEAFF. In nucleotides, the CDR3 is TGTGCCAGCAGGGGGAGGGGAAGGGGCACTGAAGCTTTCTTT.

The chain is built from TRBV6-4 and TRBJ2-1, with TRBD1 matching 8 bases. In germline, CDR1 is MRHNA, CDR2 SNTAGT. The V and J ends lost 4 bases and 8 bases, in that order; junction bases with no gene match: 7. The CDR3 has 14 amino acids. The CDR3 spells CASSARTGYDEQFF. The CDR3 nucleotides are TGTGCCAGCAGTGCCCGGACAGGGTACGATGAGCAGTTCTTC.

J is TRBJ1-2 and V is TRBV7-2; the match to TRBD1 covers 7 bases. This CDR3 has 16 residues. V shed 5 bases, J shed 2 bases, and the junction held 11 bases outside the gene matches. The V gene's germline CDR1 is SGHTA and CDR2 FQGNSA. CDR3 sequence: CASSRGGQGGNYGYTF. The CDR3 DNA reads TGTGCCAGCAGCCGGGGGGGGCAGGGGGGAAACTATGGCTACACCTTC.

A few counts support this clone. The CDR3 here is CASSARGLNNYGYTF. DNA of the CDR3: TGTGCCAGCAGCGCGAGGGGGCTGAATAACTATGGCTACACCTTC. V is TRBV9 and J is TRBJ1-2; 7 bases match TRBD1. Per germline, CDR1 SGDLS and CDR2 YYNGEE. Trimming took 3 bases from V and 1 from J; bases not matched to a gene: 6. This CDR3 comprises 15 residues.

The chain is built from TRBV7-3 and TRBJ2-5; D is perhaps TRBD2 (7 bases). The CDR3 covers 16 residues. Trimming pared 2 bases from V and 5 bases from J, leaving 18 bases between. The germline gives CDR1 SGHTA, CDR2 FQGTGA. DNA of the CDR3: TGTGCCAGCAGCTTAGGGTTCAGGGGCGGGGGCGAGACCCAGTACTTC. Translated, it gives CASSLGFRGGGETQYF.

The DNA of the CDR3 is TGTGCCAGCCGGGGGAACACTGAAGCTTTCTTT. It yields the protein CASRGNTEAFF. V gene TRBV2 combines with J gene TRBJ1-1; D is undetermined. This CDR3 region has 11 residues. V lost 8 bases and J lost 1, with 5 bases in between. Germline-derived CDR1 and CDR2 are SNHLY and FYNNEI.

V and J are TRBV5-4 and TRBJ1-2; 8 bases agree with TRBD1. This CDR3 has 15 residues. Unmatched junction bases numbered 8, after V lost 4 bases and J lost 3 bases. Germline CDR1 SGHNT, CDR2 YYREEE (reference sequence). For the CDR3, the DNA is TGTGCCAGCAGCGGGAGGGCAGGGGGCGACTATGGCTACACCTTC. Its protein product is CASSGRAGGDYGYTF.

This clone was seen a few times. V and J are TRBV6-4 and TRBJ2-1; D is unresolved. Germline lookup yields CDR1 MRHNA and CDR2 SNTAGT. This CDR3 spans 16 amino acids. V lost 1 base and J 0 bases, leaving 10 bases between the germline ends. In DNA form, the CDR3 reads TGTGCCAGCAGTGACTTAGGCGGTAGCTCCTACAATGAGCAGTTCTTC. Encoded protein: CASSDLGGSSYNEQFF.

This clone was counted between two and nine times. The gene calls are TRBV7-3 and TRBJ2-2, with TRBD1 as a possible D gene (6 bases). The CDR3 extends over 15 amino acids. Germline assignment: CDR1 SGHTA and CDR2 FQGTGA. Trimming pared 1 base from V and 5 bases from J, leaving 11 bases between. In nucleotides, the CDR3 is TGTGCCAGCAGCTTAAGGACAGAGTGGACCGGGGAGCTGTTTTTT. Amino acids: CASSLRTEWTGELFF.

This chain connects TRBV9 to TRBJ2-1, with 11 positions matching TRBD1. The CDR3 length is 14 residues. The V gene end was trimmed by 3 bases and the J gene end by 7 bases; junction bases not matched to a gene: 3. Germline CDR1 reads SGDLS; CDR2 reads YYNGEE. The CDR3 here is CASSARDRGNEQFF. The CDR3 DNA sequence: TGTGCCAGCAGCGCCCGGGACAGGGGGAATGAGCAGTTCTTC.

The chain uses TRBV10-3 and TRBJ1-1, with D possibly matching TRBD1 (6 bases). CDR3 length: 13 amino acids. Germline V gene data show CDR1 as ENHRY and CDR2 as SYGVKD. Trimming removed 4 bases at V and 3 bases at J, with 9 bases between. For the CDR3, the DNA is TGTGCCATCAGTGGGGAGGGGGACACTGAAGCTTTCTTT. Protein sequence: CAISGEGDTEAFF.

The J gene is TRBJ2-1, the V gene TRBV6-1; 8 bases map to TRBD2. The CDR3 extends over 14 amino acids. After removal of 9 bases from V and 4 bases from J, the junction contained 8 bases not matched to a gene. From germline, CDR1 is MNHNS and CDR2 SASEGT. CDR3 protein: CASSTRGEYNEQFF. The CDR3 nucleotides are TGTGCCAGTTCGACGCGGGGGGAATACAATGAGCAGTTCTTC.

CDR3 protein: CASSDGTHHRYTF. In DNA form, the CDR3 reads TGTGCCAGCAGCGACGGGACACATCACCGGTACACCTTC. The chain links TRBV7-9 to TRBJ1-2; TRBD1 might be the D (6 bases). The CDR3 runs 13 residues. CDR1 SEHNR and CDR2 FQNEAQ come from the germline V gene (reference sequence). V lost 5 bases to trimming and J lost 11 bases, with 18 bases between them.

The table lists this clone with a count of one. The chain has TRBV10-1 and TRBJ1-4; 7 bases map to TRBD1. The V and J ends lost 5 bases and 6 bases, in that order; junction bases with no gene match: 9. CDR1 is WNHNN and CDR2 is SYGVQD in the germline V gene (reference sequence). The length of the CDR3 is 15 residues. The CDR3 protein is CASSLGGQEDEKLFF. The CDR3 DNA follows: TGCGCCAGCAGTTTAGGGGGCCAGGAAGATGAAAAACTGTTTTTT.

The table lists this clone with many counts. One end of the junction is discordant with germline, which a read error may explain. The chain couples TRBV7-7 to TRBJ2-7, with 7 bases fitting TRBD1. Germline assignment: CDR1 SSHAT and CDR2 FNYEAQ (reference sequence). This CDR3 comprises 14 residues. The CDR3 bases are TGTGCTAGCAGCCCCGGGACAGCCTCGGGCGAGCAGTACTTC. Translated, it gives CASSPGTASGEQYF.

This clone was found once. The rearrangement links TRBV10-3 to TRBJ2-3; 11 nucleotides match TRBD2. Germline-derived CDR1 and CDR2 are ENHRY and SYGVKD. V trimming: 4 bases; J trimming: 1 base; junction bases outside the gene matches: 7. The CDR3 consists of 17 residues. CDR3 in DNA: TGTGCCATCAGTGGACCTCGTAGCGGGGGGGGCACAGATACGCAGTATTTT. Amino acids: CAISGPRSGGGTDTQYF.

This clone turned up a few times. The chain employs TRBV11-2 and TRBJ2-7; 7 nucleotides line up with TRBD1. The CDR3 loop spans 14 amino acids. Germline V CDR1 and CDR2: SGHAT, FQNNGV. The V gene end was trimmed by 1 base and the J gene end by 2 bases; junction bases not matched to a gene: 2. CDR3 loop: CASSLGGTAYEQYF. CDR3 bases: TGTGCCAGCAGCTTAGGAGGGACAGCCTACGAGCAGTACTTC.

J is TRBJ2-7 and V is TRBV30, with D possibly matching TRBD2 (7 bases). Trimming removed 6 bases from V and 2 bases from J, with 14 bases in between. This CDR3 comprises 13 residues. The germline CDR1 and CDR2 sequences are GTSNPN and SVGIG (reference sequence). The CDR3 loop is CACEGGDAYEQYF. DNA for the CDR3: TGTGCCTGCGAAGGGGGGGACGCCTACGAGCAGTACTTC. Full variable domain (rest looked up from reference TRBV30 and TRBJ2-7): SQTIHQWPATLVQPVGSPLSLECTVEGTSNPNLYWYRQAAGRGLQLLFYSVGIGQISSEVPQNLSASRPQDRQFILSSKKLLLSDSGFYLCACEGGDAYEQYFGPGTRLTVT.